This T cell receptor beta chain was sequenced during a study of blood T cell repertoires in COVID-19 (dated by TCRdb to about 2020). Broadly, across the study: Samples from collaborators originated in the United States, Italy and Spain and spanned both the acute and convalescent phases of COVID-19. Where HLA class I and class II types were available, the types were taken from metadata supplied by the sample provider, not from assay-based typing. The prospective study material was composed of cDNA or gDNA derived from T cells, B-cell-depleted T cells, or PBMCs. The repertoires were made available in a free public database intended to serve as a resource for research on the immune response to SARS-CoV-2. Sample metadata almost always included a de-identified subject ID, COVID-19 status, age in years and sex. Deeply sampled blood TCRbeta repertoires from subjects exposed to, actively infected with, or recovered from COVID-19 were included in the dataset. Samples came from the ongoing ImmuneRACE study (first 160 participants) plus 1,254 subjects from 6 global collaborators. The research as a whole found: The amount of clinical and demographic metadata varied by source and participant and was provided uncurated.

Points on this clone: It lacks a known antigen. Base-call qualities are not available, and no considerably larger clone is one nucleotide away.

The immunoSEQ Assay, a bias-controlled multiplex PCR, was used to amplify TCRbeta CDR3 regions from genomic DNA. The study's processing was this. Nucleated cell counts per sample were estimated from amplification of reference gene primers within the assay. To quantify the absolute abundance of each unique TCRbeta CDR3 rearrangement, sequence reads were collapsed and filtered. For each sample, productive Simpson clonality was calculated as the square root of Simpson's diversity index across productive rearrangements. This immuneACCESS table, as held by TCRdb, lists in-frame sequences with V and J called but not all clones. Of the missing ones, under half trace to an unresolved V gene in checked studies; the others have no known cause. That table supplies the V and J calls and clone size; D and trimming were determined from the DNA. In all, the sample holds 250,000 to 350,000 clones, and approximately 86% of those were seen once. The leading ten clones occupy roughly 2.3% of the sample.

CDR1 MGHRA and CDR2 YSYEKL were looked up in the germline V gene. Taken from cysteine to phenylalanine, the CDR3 has 15 residues. Solely the CDR3 DNA is kept, with 45 bases framed from the first base. V was cut back by 8 bases and J by 0 bases, leaving a gap of 13 bases between them. The collaborating institutions used their own protocols to collect whole blood in K2EDTA tubes. For TCRbeta analysis, collaborator samples were shipped as frozen whole blood, as isolated PBMCs, or as DNA extracted from either sample type. The chain employs TRBV4-1 and TRBJ2-2; TRBD1 is perhaps the D gene, given 5 matching bases. The receptor comes from a man aged 18 to 30 with active or convalescent COVID-19. The sequenced material came from peripheral blood. The CDR3 in this case is CASWQRTTNTGELFF. The bases are TGCGCCAGCTGGCAAAGGACAACGAACACCGGGGAGCTGTTTTTT.